A single sample is the source of the 18 T cell receptor beta chains below, sequenced in a study of T cell repertoires in cytomegalovirus infection. Each CDR3 protein gets one entry after TCRdb re-called the reads with MiXCR. The table shows hundreds of thousands of distinct CDR3 sequences, with approximately 24% occurring only once. The sequenced material came from CD8+ T cells from PBMCs. The receptors were sampled from a human donor in good health (CMV status not recorded). Some clones in this sample may be carry-over from other donors' samples.

The chain carries TRBV20-1 and TRBJ2-5, with 9 bases identical to TRBD2. CDR1 is DFQATT and CDR2 is SNEGSKA in the germline V gene (reference sequence). The CDR3 sequence is 16 residues long. The trim removed 0 bases at V and 2 bases at J, leaving 7 bases unmatched. CDR3 coding DNA: TGCAGTGCTAGAGATATCAGCGGGGGGAATCAAGAGACCCAGTACTTC. Translated: CSARDISGGNQETQYF.

The genes are TRBV20-1 and TRBJ2-1, with a possible D match to TRBD2 (7 bases). V gave up 6 bases and J gave up 6 bases, with 18 bases separating them. The CDR3 has 14 residues. Looked up from germline, CDR1 is DFQATT and CDR2 is SNEGSKA (reference sequence). Written as DNA, the CDR3 is TGCAGTGCCTCTGTGGGGGGGGGCCTCAATGAGCAGTTCTTC. Translation: CSASVGGGLNEQFF.

CDR3 residues: CSAIGTDGYTF. In nucleotides, the CDR3 is TGCAGTGCTATAGGGACAGACGGCTACACCTTC. The V gene is TRBV20-1, the J gene TRBJ1-2, with 7 bases aligning to TRBD1. This CDR3 is built from 11 residues. CDR1 DFQATT and CDR2 SNEGSKA come from the germline V gene (reference sequence). With V trimmed by 4 bases and J by 8 bases, 4 bases remained unmatched.

V is TRBV9 and J is TRBJ2-2; tentatively, D is TRBD2 (6 bases). The CDR3 is 17 amino acids. V dropped 1 base and J dropped 5 bases, with 18 bases sitting between them. Germline CDR1 and CDR2: SGDLS and YYNGEE. The CDR3 reads CASSVFSLAGRTGELFF. The CDR3 DNA is TGTGCCAGCAGCGTATTTTCCCTGGCAGGGAGGACCGGGGAGCTGTTTTTT.

This clonotype turned up a few times. The chain links TRBV28 to TRBJ2-2, with D uncertain. There are 14 residues in the CDR3. Trimming pared 3 bases from V and 1 base from J, leaving 6 bases between. Germline assignment: CDR1 MDHEN and CDR2 SYDVKM. The CDR3, as DNA: TGTGCCAGCAGTTTCCCAGTGAACACCGGGGAGCTGTTTTTT. Translated, it gives CASSFPVNTGELFF.

The sample holds a few counts of this clonotype. V and J are TRBV2 and TRBJ1-1; no reliable D call. The CDR3 extends over 14 amino acids. Trimming cost V 9 bases and J 5 bases, with 19 bases left between them. The V gene's germline CDR1 is SNHLY and CDR2 FYNNEI. This chain's CDR3 is CARTEPEGKTEAFF. The CDR3 DNA reads TGTGCCAGAACCGAACCAGAGGGAAAAACTGAAGCTTTCTTT. Variable domain in full (rest from reference TRBV2 and TRBJ1-1): EPEVTQTPSHQVTQMGQEVILRCVPISNHLYFYWYRQILGQKVEFLVSFYNNEISEKSEIFDDQFSVERPDGSNFTLKIRSTKLEDSAMYFCARTEPEGKTEAFFGQGTRLTVV.

In this sample, this clonotype turned up many times. This chain connects TRBV12-5 to TRBJ2-7; D gene unclear. CDR1 LGHNT and CDR2 FRNRAP come from the germline V gene. The CDR3 is 13 amino acids. Trimming stripped 6 bases from V and 3 bases from J, with 12 bases between. The CDR3 protein is CASGPDGIYEQYF. DNA of the CDR3: TGTGCTAGTGGCCCCGACGGAATCTACGAGCAGTACTTC.

This clonotype occurred a few times. This sequence joins TRBV7-9 and TRBJ2-7; 7 nucleotides align to TRBD1. The CDR3 totals 12 residues. CDR1 is SEHNR and CDR2 is FQNEAQ in the germline V gene (reference sequence). The ends lost 5 bases at V and 5 bases at J; junction bases unmatched: 3. The chain's CDR3 is CASSHRGDEQYV. The CDR3 coding sequence is TGTGCCAGCAGCCACAGGGGCGACGAGCAGTACGTC.

J is TRBJ2-1 and V is TRBV7-9; 7 nucleotides align to TRBD2. There are 15 residues in the CDR3. CDR1 is SEHNR and CDR2 is FQNEAQ in the germline V gene (reference sequence). V dropped 7 bases and J dropped 0; count of bases not matched to a gene: 6. The CDR3 DNA sequence: TGTGCCAGCACCTTCGGGGGGAGCTCCTACAATGAGCAGTTCTTC. Translation: CASTFGGSSYNEQFF.

This clonotype was detected once. V usage is TRBV24-1 and J usage is TRBJ2-2; D might be TRBD1 (6 bases). Between the trimmed V and J ends, which lost 5 bases and 3 bases, there was a span of 12 bases. The CDR3 loop spans 15 amino acids. The germline gives CDR1 KGHDR, CDR2 SFDVKD. Here the CDR3 reads CATSGGRGYTGELFF. CDR3 DNA sequence: TGTGCCACCAGTGGAGGCAGGGGTTACACCGGGGAGCTGTTTTTT.

The genes are TRBV7-9 and TRBJ2-5, with D possibly TRBD2 on 7 matching bases. The CDR3 contains 15 residues. The germline V gene has CDR1 SEHNR and CDR2 FQNEAQ (reference sequence). V shed 5 bases and J shed 1 base, with 14 bases lying between them. The CDR3 loop is CASSLPGGPQETQYF. DNA for the CDR3: TGTGCCAGCAGCCTTCCGGGGGGCCCCCAAGAGACCCAGTACTTC.

V and J are TRBV4-2 and TRBJ2-5; D tentatively reads TRBD1 or TRBD2 (6 bases each). CDR3 length: 15 residues. Germline V lookup: CDR1 LGHNA, CDR2 YNFKEQ. V was cut by 0 bases and J by 5 bases, with 13 bases left in between. CDR3 loop: CASSQEWGALETQYF. The CDR3 DNA sequence: TGTGCCAGCAGCCAAGAATGGGGGGCGTTGGAGACCCAGTACTTC.

The chain uses TRBV7-9 and TRBJ2-1; D might be TRBD1 (5 bases). The V gene lost 8 bases and the J gene lost 2 bases, with 16 bases spanning the gap. The germline gives CDR1 SEHNR, CDR2 FQNEAQ (reference sequence). The CDR3 totals 15 residues. In DNA, the CDR3 is TGTGCCAGCCCTGGGCAGGAAGGGGCCTACAATGAGCAGTTCTTC. Amino acid sequence: CASPGQEGAYNEQFF.

J is TRBJ1-2 and V is TRBV2; the D gene is possibly TRBD1 (5 bases). This CDR3 region has 16 residues. Trimming stripped 8 bases from V and 7 bases from J, with 26 bases between. The germline V gene encodes CDR1 SNHLY and CDR2 FYNNEI. Here the CDR3 reads CASLGGSGYRRAGYTF. DNA of the CDR3: TGTGCCAGCCTTGGGGGGTCAGGGTACCGTCGAGCTGGCTACACCTTC.

This clonotype was recorded many times. CDR3 DNA sequence: TGTGCCATCAGTGATAATCGGAAGTCCGTCCTGAACACTGAAGCTTTCTTT. Translation gives CAISDNRKSVLNTEAFF. The V call is TRBV10-3, the J call TRBJ1-1; D remains unclear. V gave up 3 bases and J gave up 0 bases, with 17 bases separating them. Germline V gene sequence: CDR1 ENHRY, CDR2 SYGVKD. The CDR3 extends over 17 amino acids.

This chain links TRBV15 with TRBJ1-1; perhaps TRBD1 as D (6 bases). Germline CDR1 reads LNHNV; CDR2 reads YYDKDF (reference sequence). The V end lost 10 bases, the J end lost 1 base, and 10 bases lay between the germline ends. CDR3 length equals 12 residues. The CDR3 sequence is CASKGQNTEAFF. CDR3 nucleotides: TGTGCCAGCAAGGGACAGAACACTGAAGCTTTCTTT.

The rearrangement uses TRBV2 and TRBJ1-2; TRBD1 agrees at 7 bases. Trimming cost V 2 bases and J 2 bases; bases outside gene matches: 5. The CDR3 consists of 15 residues. The V gene's germline CDR1 is SNHLY and CDR2 FYNNEI. CDR3 residues: CASSERQGSNYGYTF. In nucleotides, the CDR3 is TGTGCCAGCAGTGAAAGACAGGGATCGAACTATGGCTACACCTTC.

V and J are TRBV6-2 or TRBV6-3 and TRBJ2-5; no clear D. The germline CDR1 and CDR2 sequences are MNHEY and SVGEGT. Trimming pared 5 bases from V and 5 bases from J, leaving 12 bases between. The CDR3 spans 13 residues. The CDR3 sequence: CASSPNFVETQYF. CDR3 nucleotide sequence: TGTGCCAGCAGTCCCAATTTCGTGGAGACCCAGTACTTC.